Following are 17 T cell receptor beta chains from one sample sequenced in a study of OX40 agonist ivuxolimab in advanced cancers. Some clones are missing from TCRdb's copy, which holds only in-frame ones; the method was immunoSEQ multiplex PCR. The data show some 70,000 clones, approximately 86% seen once. The starting material was CD4+ or CD8+ T cells sorted from blood, obtained in a trial of the OX40 agonist ivuxolimab. All receptors derive from an adult with an advanced solid tumor such as melanoma, head and neck, liver or kidney cancer.

This chain links TRBV6-6 with TRBJ1-5; D call uncertain. Germline CDR1 reads MNHNY; CDR2 reads SVGAGI (reference sequence). V dropped 7 bases and J dropped 1 base, with 11 bases sitting between them. The CDR3 runs 14 residues. The CDR3 DNA reads as TGTGCCAGCAACGGCCTAGGGAGCAATCAGCCCCAGCATTTT. Translation: CASNGLGSNQPQHF.

This chain links TRBV28 with TRBJ2-7, with a tentative D call TRBD2 (5 bases). V shed 3 bases and J shed 7 bases, with 16 bases lying between them. Germline V gene sequence: CDR1 MDHEN, CDR2 SYDVKM. CDR3 size: 14 residues. The CDR3 reads CASSFTEPRREQYF. In DNA form, the CDR3 reads TGTGCCAGCAGTTTTACGGAACCGAGGAGGGAGCAGTACTTC.

The chain is built from TRBV11-2 and TRBJ2-7; maybe TRBD1 (5 bases). The germline V gene encodes CDR1 SGHAT and CDR2 FQNNGV. The CDR3 covers 14 residues. V was trimmed by 5 bases and J by 3 bases, leaving 14 bases between them. This CDR3 is CASSQLGQIYEQYF. CDR3 DNA: TGTGCCAGCAGCCAATTAGGACAAATCTACGAGCAGTACTTC. Based on the CDR3 plus reference TRBV11-2 and TRBJ2-7, the full variable domain is EAGVAQSPRYKIIEKRQSVAFWCNPISGHATLYWYQQILGQGPKLLIQFQNNGVVDDSQLPKDRFSAERLKGVDSTLKIQPAKLEDSAVYLCASSQLGQIYEQYFGPGTRLTVT.

This chain joins TRBV4-2 and TRBJ2-5; D is undetermined. V shed 5 bases and J shed 2 bases, with 12 bases lying between them. CDR3 size: 14 residues. Germline CDR1 is LGHNA and CDR2 is YNFKEQ. CDR3 DNA: TGTGCCAGCAGCTTGCCCCAAAGACAAGAGACCCAGTACTTC. Translation gives CASSLPQRQETQYF.

The chain joins TRBV11-3 to TRBJ2-5; TRBD1 matches 12 bases. Germline V CDR1 and CDR2: SGHNT, YENEEA. The CDR3 spans 13 residues. Trimming took 4 bases from V and 7 from J; bases not matched to a gene: 1. For the CDR3, the DNA is TGTGCCAGCAGCTCGGGACAGGGGGCGACCCAGTACTTC. This translates into CASSSGQGATQYF.

The chain joins TRBV6-5 to TRBJ1-2; D ambiguous. This CDR3 spans 11 amino acids. The V end was cut by 2 bases, the J end by 5 bases, with 3 bases between. Germline CDR1 is MNHEY and CDR2 is SVGAGI. Here the CDR3 DNA reads TGTGCCAGCAGTTACGGGTATGGCTACACCTTC. As protein: CASSYGYGYTF.

V is TRBV10-1 and J is TRBJ2-3, with TRBD1 matching over 9 bases. Germline CDR1 reads WNHNN; CDR2 reads SYGVQD (reference sequence). V lost 9 bases to trimming and J lost 6 bases; unmatched junction nucleotides: 1. CDR3 size: 11 residues. CDR3 in DNA: TGCGCCAGTGGACAGGGGGATACGCAGTATTTT. Protein product: CASGQGDTQYF.

J is TRBJ1-1 and V is TRBV25-1; D might be TRBD1 (6 bases). Trimming took 7 bases from V and 6 from J, leaving 18 bases between them. The CDR3 extends over 14 amino acids. Per germline, CDR1 MGHDK and CDR2 SYGVNS. DNA of the CDR3: TGTGCCAGCAATCTAGGGGGTGCTATGTCTGAAGCTTTCTTT. This encodes CASNLGGAMSEAFF.

The chain links TRBV7-9 to TRBJ2-1, with D perhaps matching TRBD2 (6 bases). In germline, CDR1 is SEHNR, CDR2 FQNEAQ (reference sequence). V was trimmed by 5 bases and J by 13 bases, leaving 18 bases between them. The CDR3 has 13 residues. This CDR3 reads CASSRTGDIPQFF. CDR3 sequence (DNA): TGTGCCAGCAGCCGCACGGGAGACATTCCCCAGTTCTTC. Based on the CDR3 plus reference TRBV7-9 and TRBJ2-1, the full variable domain is DTGVSQNPRHKITKRGQNVTFRCDPISEHNRLYWYRQTLGQGPEFLTYFQNEAQLEKSRLLSDRFSAERPKGSFSTLEIQRTEQGDSAMYLCASSRTGDIPQFFGPGTRLTVL.

This sequence joins TRBV5-1 and TRBJ2-2, with 9 nucleotides matching TRBD2. The germline V gene has CDR1 SGHRS and CDR2 YFSETQ. The J segment lost 7 bases and the V segment lost 0 bases, leaving 1 base of the junction unmatched. This CDR3 comprises 14 residues. The CDR3 DNA follows: TGCGCCAGCAGCTTGGAGACTAGCGGCGGGGAGCTGTTTTTT. It is translated as CASSLETSGGELFF. Variable domain in full (rest from reference TRBV5-1 and TRBJ2-2): KAGVTQTPRYLIKTRGQQVTLSCSPISGHRSVSWYQQTPGQGLQFLFEYFSETQRNKGNFPGRFSGRQFSNSRSEMNVSTLELGDSALYLCASSLETSGGELFFGEGSRLTVL.

This clone has just one count. V gene TRBV28 combines with J gene TRBJ1-5; TRBD1 matches 8 bases. Germline V gives CDR1 MDHEN, CDR2 SYDVKM. V was clipped by 5 bases and J by 6 bases; unmatched bases: 9. CDR3 length equals 15 residues. In DNA form, the CDR3 reads TGTGCCAGCAGTGCCCCTGTGACAGGGGCTCAGCCCCAGCATTTT. It encodes CASSAPVTGAQPQHF.

The J gene is TRBJ2-7, the V gene TRBV5-1; D is possibly TRBD1 (5 bases). CDR1 is SGHRS, CDR2 YFSETQ, per germline. V gave up 5 bases and J gave up 4 bases, with 16 bases separating them. The CDR3 is 14 amino acids. CDR3 in amino acids: CASSQGPVGYEQYF. The CDR3 nucleotides are TGCGCCAGCAGTCAGGGCCCGGTGGGATACGAGCAGTACTTC.

The genes are TRBV29-1 and TRBJ2-7; TRBD2 aligns across 12 bases. With 4 bases clipped from V and 5 bases from J, the junction kept 18 bases outside the gene matches. The CDR3 is 18 residues long. Germline CDR1 reads SQVTM; CDR2 reads ANQGSEA. CDR3 sequence (DNA): TGCAGCGTTGGGAGGGGGCTAGCGGGAGGGCCAGGTTCCGACGAGCAGTACTTC. It yields the protein CSVGRGLAGGPGSDEQYF.

J is TRBJ2-1 and V is TRBV6-6; D unresolved. The V gene lost 4 bases and the J gene lost 10 bases, with 8 bases spanning the gap. Germline CDR1 reads MNHNY; CDR2 reads SVGAGI (reference sequence). The CDR3 length is 11 residues. The chain's CDR3 is CASSSEGEQFF. CDR3 sequence (DNA): TGTGCCAGCAGTTCTGAAGGGGAGCAGTTCTTC.

This chain joins TRBV2 and TRBJ2-5; maybe TRBD1 (5 bases). The CDR3 contains 15 residues. Trimming left V 6 bases short and J 5 bases short, with 19 bases between. From germline, CDR1 is SNHLY and CDR2 FYNNEI. CDR3 nucleotide sequence: TGTGCCAGCAGACGTGGGGCCGCCCCCGTGGAGACCCAGTACTTC. Encoded protein: CASRRGAAPVETQYF.

CDR3 nucleotides: TGCAGCGCCCCGACAGGGAGCGGCTACACCTTC. It is translated as CSAPTGSGYTF. The chain is built from TRBV29-1 and TRBJ1-2; 7 bases match TRBD1. CDR1 is SQVTM, CDR2 ANQGSEA, per germline. Germline trimming cut 7 bases from V and 8 bases from J; bases unmatched to any gene: 7. This CDR3 region has 11 residues.

The chain employs TRBV6-1 and TRBJ1-1, with D hard to call. V lost 5 bases and J lost 0, with 10 bases in between. CDR1 MNHNS and CDR2 SASEGT come from the germline V gene. The length of the CDR3 is 14 residues. The CDR3 nucleotides read TGTGCCAGCAGTTGGAGGGAAATGAACACTGAAGCTTTCTTT. This translates into CASSWREMNTEAFF.